The T cell receptor beta chain under discussion was sequenced for a study of T cell clonality in common variable immunodeficiency. Study-level findings and limits: TCRbeta clonality was increased in CVID versus healthy controls. CVID subjects shared fewer TCRbeta clones than healthy controls did. Patient heterogeneity in the CVID cohort limited correlations between repertoire features and clinical complications.

TCRdb's table, derived via immunoSEQ multiplex PCR, lists solely in-frame clones and lacks some. The sample has 30,000 to 40,000 clones, none seen only once. This clone has ten or more counts. Its antigen is not identified. The read ends 3 residues early relative to the CDR3; the germline J gene fills the gap. Germline loops: CDR1 SGHDN, CDR2 FVKESK. The V segment lost 1 base and the J segment 9 bases; nucleotides outside the gene matches: 3. This CDR3 spans 14 amino acids. This receptor was obtained from a person between 18 and 69 years old in good health. The chain couples TRBV14 to TRBJ2-1, with 10 nucleotides matching TRBD2. Sequenced input: peripheral blood mononuclear cells. Partial CDR3 DNA: TGTGCCAGCAGCCAAGGACGACTAGCGGGTGAG. It codes for CASSQGRLAGE. The CDR3 as a whole reads CASSQGRLAGEQFF.